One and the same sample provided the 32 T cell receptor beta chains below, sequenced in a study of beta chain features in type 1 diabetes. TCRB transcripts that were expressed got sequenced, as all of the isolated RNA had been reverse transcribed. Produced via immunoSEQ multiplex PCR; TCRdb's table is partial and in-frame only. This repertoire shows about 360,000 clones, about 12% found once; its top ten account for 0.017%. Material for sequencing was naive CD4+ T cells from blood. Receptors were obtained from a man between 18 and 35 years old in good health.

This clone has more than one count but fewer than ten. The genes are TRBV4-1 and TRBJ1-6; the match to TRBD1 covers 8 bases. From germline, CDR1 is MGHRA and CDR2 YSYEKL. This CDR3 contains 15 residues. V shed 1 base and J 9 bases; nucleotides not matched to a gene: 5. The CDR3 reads CASSQVWTGFSPLHF. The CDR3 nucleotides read TGCGCCAGCAGCCAAGTGTGGACAGGGTTTTCACCCCTCCACTTT.

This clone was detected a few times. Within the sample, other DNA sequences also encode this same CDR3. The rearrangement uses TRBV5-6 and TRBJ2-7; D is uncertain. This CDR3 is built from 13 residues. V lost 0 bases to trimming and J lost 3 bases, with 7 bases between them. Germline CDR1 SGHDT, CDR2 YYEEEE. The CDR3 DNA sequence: TGTGCCAGCAGCTTGGGCCAGATCTACGAGCAGTACTTC. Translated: CASSLGQIYEQYF.

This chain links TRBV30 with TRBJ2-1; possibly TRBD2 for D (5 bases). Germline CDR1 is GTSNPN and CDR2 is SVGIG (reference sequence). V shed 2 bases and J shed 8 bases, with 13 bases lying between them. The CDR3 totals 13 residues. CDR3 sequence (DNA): TGTGCCTGGAGTCTAGCTACAATGTATGAGCAGTTCTTC. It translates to CAWSLATMYEQFF.

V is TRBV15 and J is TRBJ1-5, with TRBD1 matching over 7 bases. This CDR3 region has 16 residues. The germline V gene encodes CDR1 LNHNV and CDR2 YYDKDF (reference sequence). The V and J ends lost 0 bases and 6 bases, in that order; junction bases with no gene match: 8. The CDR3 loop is CATSRDLAGGRQPQHF. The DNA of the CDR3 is TGTGCCACCAGCAGAGATTTGGCAGGGGGACGTCAGCCCCAGCATTTT.

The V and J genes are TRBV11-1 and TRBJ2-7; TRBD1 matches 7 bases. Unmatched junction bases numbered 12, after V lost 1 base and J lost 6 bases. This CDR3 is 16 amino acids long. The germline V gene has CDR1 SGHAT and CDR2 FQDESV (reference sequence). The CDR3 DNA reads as TGTGCCAGCAGCTTAGAGATGACAGGGCTCTTCGGCGAGCAGTACTTC. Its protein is CASSLEMTGLFGEQYF.

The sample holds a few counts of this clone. The DNA for the CDR3 is TGTGCCAGCTCACTTTCTAGGATGTACCAAGAGACCCAGTACTTC. Protein: CASSLSRMYQETQYF. This chain links TRBV18 with TRBJ2-5; D is unclear. Trimming removed 4 bases at V and 0 bases at J, with 12 bases between. CDR1 KGHSH and CDR2 LQKENI come from the germline V gene. CDR3 length: 15 amino acids.

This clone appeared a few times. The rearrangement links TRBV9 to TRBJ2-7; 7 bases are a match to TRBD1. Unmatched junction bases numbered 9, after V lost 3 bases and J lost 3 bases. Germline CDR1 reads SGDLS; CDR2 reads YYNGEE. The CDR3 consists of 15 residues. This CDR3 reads CASSASRGTIYEQYF. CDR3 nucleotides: TGTGCCAGCAGCGCAAGCAGGGGGACCATCTACGAGCAGTACTTC.

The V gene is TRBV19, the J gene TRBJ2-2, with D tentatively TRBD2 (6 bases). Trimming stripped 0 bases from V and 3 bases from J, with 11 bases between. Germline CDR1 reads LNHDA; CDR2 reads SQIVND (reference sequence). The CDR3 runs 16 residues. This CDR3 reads CASSIETSGDTGELFF. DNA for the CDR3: TGTGCCAGTAGTATAGAGACGTCGGGGGACACCGGGGAGCTGTTTTTT. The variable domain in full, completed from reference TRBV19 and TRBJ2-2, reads DGGITQSPKYLFRKEGQNVTLSCEQNLNHDAMYWYRQDPGQGLRLIYYSQIVNDFQKGDIAEGYSVSREKKESFPLTVTSAQKNPTAFYLCASSIETSGDTGELFFGEGSRLTVL.

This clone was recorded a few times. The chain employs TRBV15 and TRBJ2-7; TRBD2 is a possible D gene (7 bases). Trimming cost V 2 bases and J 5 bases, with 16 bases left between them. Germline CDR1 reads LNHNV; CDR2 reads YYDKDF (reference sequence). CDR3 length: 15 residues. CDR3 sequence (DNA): TGTGCCACCAGCAGACCGGCGGGGGCGGCAAACGAGCAGTACTTC. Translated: CATSRPAGAANEQYF. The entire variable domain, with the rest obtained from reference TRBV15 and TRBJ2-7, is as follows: DAMVIQNPRYQVTQFGKPVTLSCSQTLNHNVMYWYQQKSSQAPKLLFHYYDKDFNNEADTPDNFQSRRPNTSFCFLDIRSPGLGDTAMYLCATSRPAGAANEQYFGPGTRLTVT.

In nucleotides, the CDR3 is TGTGCCAGCAGTGTACCAGAGAACACTGAAGCTTTCTTT. This sequence encodes CASSVPENTEAFF. V usage is TRBV25-1 and J usage is TRBJ1-1, with no clear D. Germline V gene sequence: CDR1 MGHDK, CDR2 SYGVNS. CDR3 length equals 13 residues. V lost 4 bases and J lost 1, with 7 bases in between.

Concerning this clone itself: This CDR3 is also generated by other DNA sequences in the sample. The CDR3 spells CASSFWGDNEQFF. CDR3 nucleotides: TGTGCCAGCAGCTTTTGGGGGGATAATGAGCAGTTCTTC. The chain recombines TRBV7-9 with TRBJ2-1; a weak D match, TRBD2 (6 bases). The germline gives CDR1 SEHNR, CDR2 FQNEAQ (reference sequence). Trimming removed 3 bases at V and 7 bases at J, with 10 bases between. The CDR3 loop spans 13 amino acids.

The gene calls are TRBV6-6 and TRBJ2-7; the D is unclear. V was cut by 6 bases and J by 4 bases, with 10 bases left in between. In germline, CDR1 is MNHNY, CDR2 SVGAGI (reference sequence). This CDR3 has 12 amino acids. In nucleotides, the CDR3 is TGTGCCAGCAGCCCCTTTCGGTACGAGCAGTACTTC. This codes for CASSPFRYEQYF.

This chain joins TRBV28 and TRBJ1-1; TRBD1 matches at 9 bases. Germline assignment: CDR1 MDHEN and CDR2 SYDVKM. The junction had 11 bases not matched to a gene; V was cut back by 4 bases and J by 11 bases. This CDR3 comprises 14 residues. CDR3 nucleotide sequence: TGTGCCAGCAGTTCCGGACAGGGGATTCGTTATGCTTTCTTT. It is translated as CASSSGQGIRYAFF.

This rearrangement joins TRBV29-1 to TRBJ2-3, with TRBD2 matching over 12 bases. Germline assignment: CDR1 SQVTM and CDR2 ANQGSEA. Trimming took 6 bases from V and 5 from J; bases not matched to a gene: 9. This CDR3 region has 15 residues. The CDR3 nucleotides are TGCAGCGTGGGAAAGACTAGCGGGAGAATAGATACGCAGTATTTT. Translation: CSVGKTSGRIDTQYF.

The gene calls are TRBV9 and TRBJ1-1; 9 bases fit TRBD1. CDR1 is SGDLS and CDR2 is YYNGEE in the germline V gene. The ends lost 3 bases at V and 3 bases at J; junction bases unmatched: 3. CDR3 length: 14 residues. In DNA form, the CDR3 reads TGTGCCAGCAGCGCCAGACAGGGGGACACTGAAGCTTTCTTT. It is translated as CASSARQGDTEAFF.

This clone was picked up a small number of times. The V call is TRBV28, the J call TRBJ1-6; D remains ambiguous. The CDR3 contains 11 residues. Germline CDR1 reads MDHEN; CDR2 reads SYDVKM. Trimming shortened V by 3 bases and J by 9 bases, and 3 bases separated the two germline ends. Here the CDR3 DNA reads TGTGCCAGCAGTTTGAGTTCACCCCTCCACTTT. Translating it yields CASSLSSPLHF. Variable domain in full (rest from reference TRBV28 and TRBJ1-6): DVKVTQSSRYLVKRTGEKVFLECVQDMDHENMFWYRQDPGLGLRLIYFSYDVKMKEKGDIPEGYSVSREKKERFSLILESASTNQTSMYLCASSLSSPLHFGNGTRLTVT.

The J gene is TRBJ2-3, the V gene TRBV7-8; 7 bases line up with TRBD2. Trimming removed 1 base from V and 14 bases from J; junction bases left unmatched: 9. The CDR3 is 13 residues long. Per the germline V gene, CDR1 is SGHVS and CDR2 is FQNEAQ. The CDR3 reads CASSLGVAGVWYF. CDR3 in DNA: TGTGCCAGCAGCTTAGGGGTCGCGGGAGTCTGGTATTTT. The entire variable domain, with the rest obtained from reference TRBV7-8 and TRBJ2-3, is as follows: GAGVSQSPRYKVAKRGQDVALRCDPISGHVSLFWYQQALGQGPEFLTYFQNEAQLDKSGLPSDRFFAERPEGSVSTLKIQRTQQEDSAVYLCASSLGVAGVWYFGPGTRLTVL.

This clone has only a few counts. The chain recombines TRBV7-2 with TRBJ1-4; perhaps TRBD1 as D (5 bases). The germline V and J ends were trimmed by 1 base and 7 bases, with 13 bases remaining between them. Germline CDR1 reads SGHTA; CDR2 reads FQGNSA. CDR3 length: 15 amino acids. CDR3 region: CASSLVGAGSEKLFF. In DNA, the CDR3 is TGTGCCAGCAGCTTAGTCGGGGCCGGGAGTGAAAAACTGTTTTTT.

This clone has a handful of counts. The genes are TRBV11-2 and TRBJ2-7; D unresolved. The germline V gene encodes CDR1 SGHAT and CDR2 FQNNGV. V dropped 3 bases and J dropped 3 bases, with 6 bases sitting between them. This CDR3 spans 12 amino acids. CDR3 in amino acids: CASSFIVYEQYF. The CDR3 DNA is TGTGCCAGCAGCTTCATTGTCTACGAGCAGTACTTC.

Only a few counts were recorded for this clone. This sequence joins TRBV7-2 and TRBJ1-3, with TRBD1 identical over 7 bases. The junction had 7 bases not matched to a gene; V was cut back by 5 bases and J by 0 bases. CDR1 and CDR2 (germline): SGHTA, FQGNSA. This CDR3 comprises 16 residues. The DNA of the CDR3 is TGTGCCAGCAGCACTAGACAGGGACGCTCTGGAAACACCATATATTTT. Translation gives CASSTRQGRSGNTIYF. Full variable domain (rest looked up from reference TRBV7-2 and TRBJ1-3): GAGVSQSPSNKVTEKGKDVELRCDPISGHTALYWYRQSLGQGLEFLIYFQGNSAPDKSGLPSDRFSAERTGGSVSTLTIQRTQQEDSAVYLCASSTRQGRSGNTIYFGEGSWLTVV.

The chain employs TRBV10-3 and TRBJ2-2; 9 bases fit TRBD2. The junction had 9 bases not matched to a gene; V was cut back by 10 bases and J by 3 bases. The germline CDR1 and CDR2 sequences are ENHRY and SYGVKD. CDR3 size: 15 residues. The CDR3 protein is CATSIAGADTGELFF. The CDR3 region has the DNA TGTGCCACATCAATAGCGGGGGCAGACACCGGGGAGCTGTTTTTT.

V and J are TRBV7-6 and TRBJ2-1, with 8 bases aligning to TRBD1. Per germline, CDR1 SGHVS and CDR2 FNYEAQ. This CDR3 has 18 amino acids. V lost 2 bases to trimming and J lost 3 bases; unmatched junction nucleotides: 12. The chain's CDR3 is CASSLRPPDRGFYNEQFF. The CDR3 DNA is TGTGCCAGCAGCTTACGACCCCCAGACAGGGGATTCTACAATGAGCAGTTCTTC.

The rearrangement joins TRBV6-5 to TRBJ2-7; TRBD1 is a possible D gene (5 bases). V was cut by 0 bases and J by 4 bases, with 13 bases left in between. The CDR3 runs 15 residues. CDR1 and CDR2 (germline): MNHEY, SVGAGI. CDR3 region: CASSYSRQGSYEQYF. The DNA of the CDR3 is TGTGCCAGCAGTTACTCGAGGCAGGGTTCTTACGAGCAGTACTTC.

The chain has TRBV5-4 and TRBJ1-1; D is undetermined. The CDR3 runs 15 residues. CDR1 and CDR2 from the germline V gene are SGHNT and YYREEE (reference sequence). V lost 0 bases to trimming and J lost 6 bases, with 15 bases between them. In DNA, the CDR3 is TGTGCCAGCAGCTTGGGTCAGGCTAATGGCCCTGAAGCTTTCTTT. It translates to CASSLGQANGPEAFF.

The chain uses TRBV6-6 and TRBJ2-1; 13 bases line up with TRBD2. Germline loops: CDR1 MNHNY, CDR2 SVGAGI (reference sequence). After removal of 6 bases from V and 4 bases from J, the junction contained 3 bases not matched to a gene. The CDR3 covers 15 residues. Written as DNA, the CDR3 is TGTGCCAGCAGCCGACTAGCGGGAGGTTACAATGAGCAGTTCTTC. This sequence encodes CASSRLAGGYNEQFF.

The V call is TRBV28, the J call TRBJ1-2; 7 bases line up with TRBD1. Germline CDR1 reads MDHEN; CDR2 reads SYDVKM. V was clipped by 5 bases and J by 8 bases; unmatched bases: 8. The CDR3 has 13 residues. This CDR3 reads CASSPQGRWGYTF. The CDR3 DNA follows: TGTGCCAGCAGTCCACAGGGGCGTTGGGGCTACACCTTC.

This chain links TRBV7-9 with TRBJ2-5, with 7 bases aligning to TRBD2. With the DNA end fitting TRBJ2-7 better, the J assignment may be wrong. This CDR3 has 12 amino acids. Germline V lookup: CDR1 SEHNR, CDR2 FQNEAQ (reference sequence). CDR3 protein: CAGGGRSYEQYF. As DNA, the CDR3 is TGTGCCGGCGGGGGACGCTCCTACGAGCAGTACTTC.

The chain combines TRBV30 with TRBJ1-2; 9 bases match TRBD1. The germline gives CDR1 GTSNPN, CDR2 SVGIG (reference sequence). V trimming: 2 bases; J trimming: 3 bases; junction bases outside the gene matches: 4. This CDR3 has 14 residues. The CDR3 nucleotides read TGTGCCTGGAGTAGGTACAGGGGGCACTATGGCTACACCTTC. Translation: CAWSRYRGHYGYTF.

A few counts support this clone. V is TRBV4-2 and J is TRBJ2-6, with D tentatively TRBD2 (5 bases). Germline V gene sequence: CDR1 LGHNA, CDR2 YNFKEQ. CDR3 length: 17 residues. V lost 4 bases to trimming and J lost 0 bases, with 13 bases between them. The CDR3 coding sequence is TGTGCCAGCAGCCCGGCGGCCGGGGTCTCTGGGGCCAACGTCCTGACTTTC. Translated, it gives CASSPAAGVSGANVLTF.

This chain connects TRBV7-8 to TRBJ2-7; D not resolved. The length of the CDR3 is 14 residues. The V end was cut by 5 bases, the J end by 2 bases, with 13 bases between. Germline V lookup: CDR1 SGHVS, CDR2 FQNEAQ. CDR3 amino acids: CASSPPLRTYEQYF. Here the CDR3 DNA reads TGTGCCAGCAGCCCCCCACTACGTACCTACGAGCAGTACTTC.

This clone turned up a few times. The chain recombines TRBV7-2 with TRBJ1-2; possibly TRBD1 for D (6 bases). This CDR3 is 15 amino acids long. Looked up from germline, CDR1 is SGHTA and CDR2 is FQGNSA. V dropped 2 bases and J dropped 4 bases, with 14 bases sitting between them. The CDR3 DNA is TGTGCCAGCAGCTTAAGGGGGGGCGGGAGCTATGGCTACACCTTC. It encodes CASSLRGGGSYGYTF.

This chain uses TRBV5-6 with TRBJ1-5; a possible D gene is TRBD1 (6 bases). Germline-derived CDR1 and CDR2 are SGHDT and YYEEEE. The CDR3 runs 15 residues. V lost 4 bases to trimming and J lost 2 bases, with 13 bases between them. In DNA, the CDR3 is TGTGCCAGCAGCCAGCAGCCAGGGGGCAATCAGCCCCAGCATTTT. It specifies CASSQQPGGNQPQHF.